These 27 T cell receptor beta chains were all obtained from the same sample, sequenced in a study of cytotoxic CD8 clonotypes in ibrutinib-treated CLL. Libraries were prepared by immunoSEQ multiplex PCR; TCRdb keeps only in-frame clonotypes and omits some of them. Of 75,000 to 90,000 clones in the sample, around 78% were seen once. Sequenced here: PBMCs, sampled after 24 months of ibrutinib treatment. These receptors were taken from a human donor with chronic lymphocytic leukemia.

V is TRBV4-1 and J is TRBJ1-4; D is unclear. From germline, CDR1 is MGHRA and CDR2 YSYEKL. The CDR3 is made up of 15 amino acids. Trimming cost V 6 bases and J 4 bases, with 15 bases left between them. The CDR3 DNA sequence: TGCGCCAGCAGACCCGAACCACTGATTAATGAAAAACTGTTTTTT. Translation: CASRPEPLINEKLFF.

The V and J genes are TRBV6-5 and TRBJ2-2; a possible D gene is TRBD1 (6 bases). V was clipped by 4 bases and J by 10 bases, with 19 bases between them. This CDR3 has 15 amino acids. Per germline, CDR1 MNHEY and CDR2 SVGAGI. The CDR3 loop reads CASSFRQAVALELFF. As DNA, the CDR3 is TGTGCCAGCAGTTTCCGACAGGCAGTGGCATTGGAGCTGTTTTTT.

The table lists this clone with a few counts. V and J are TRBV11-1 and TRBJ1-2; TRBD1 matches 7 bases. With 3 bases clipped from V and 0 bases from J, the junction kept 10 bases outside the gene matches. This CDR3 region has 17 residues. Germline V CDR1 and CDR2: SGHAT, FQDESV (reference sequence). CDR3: CASSLGDRRPSNYGYTF. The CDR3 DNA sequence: TGTGCCAGCAGCTTGGGGGACAGAAGACCTTCTAACTATGGCTACACCTTC.

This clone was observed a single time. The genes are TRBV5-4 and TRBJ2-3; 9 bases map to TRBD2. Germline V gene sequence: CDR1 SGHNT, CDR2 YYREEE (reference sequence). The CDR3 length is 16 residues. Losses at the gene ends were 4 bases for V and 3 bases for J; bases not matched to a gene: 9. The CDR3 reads CASSMGLAGSTDTQYF. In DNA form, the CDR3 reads TGTGCCAGCAGCATGGGGCTAGCGGGATCGACAGATACGCAGTATTTT.

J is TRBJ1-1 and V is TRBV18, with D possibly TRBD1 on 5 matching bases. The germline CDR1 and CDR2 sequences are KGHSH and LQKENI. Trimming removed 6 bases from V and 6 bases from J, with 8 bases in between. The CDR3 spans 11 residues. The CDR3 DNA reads TGTGCCAGCTCTGGGGGATCTGAAGCTTTCTTT. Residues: CASSGGSEAFF.

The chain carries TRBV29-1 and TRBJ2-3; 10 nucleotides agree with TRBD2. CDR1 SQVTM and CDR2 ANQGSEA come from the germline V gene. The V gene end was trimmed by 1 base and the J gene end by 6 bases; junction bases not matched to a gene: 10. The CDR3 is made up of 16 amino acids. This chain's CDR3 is CSVEVGSLAGVDTQYF. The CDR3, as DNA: TGCAGCGTTGAAGTAGGTTCCCTAGCGGGGGTGGATACGCAGTATTTT.

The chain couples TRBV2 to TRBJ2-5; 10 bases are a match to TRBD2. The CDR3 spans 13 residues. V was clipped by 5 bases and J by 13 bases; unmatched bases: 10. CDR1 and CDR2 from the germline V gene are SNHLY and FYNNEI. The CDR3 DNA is TGTGCCAGCAGTCCTGAAACTCGACTAGCGGGGTACTTC. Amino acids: CASSPETRLAGYF.

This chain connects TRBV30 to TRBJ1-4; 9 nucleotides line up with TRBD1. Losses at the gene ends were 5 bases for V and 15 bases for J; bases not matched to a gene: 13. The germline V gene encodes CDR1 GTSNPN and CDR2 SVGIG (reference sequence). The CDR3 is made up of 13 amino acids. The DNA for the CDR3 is TGTGCCTGGGGGGGACAGGGAGGAATAGCGATGTTTTTT. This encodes CAWGGQGGIAMFF.

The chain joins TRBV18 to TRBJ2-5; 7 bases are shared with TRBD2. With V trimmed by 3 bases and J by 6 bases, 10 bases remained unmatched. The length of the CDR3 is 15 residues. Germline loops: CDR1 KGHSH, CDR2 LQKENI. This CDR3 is CASSPAAGLLQTQYF. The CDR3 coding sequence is TGTGCCAGCTCACCCGCAGCGGGGCTGCTGCAGACCCAGTACTTC.

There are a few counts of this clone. CDR3: CASSDPGARNEKLFF. In DNA, the CDR3 is TGTGCCAGCAGTGACCCAGGGGCTCGGAATGAAAAACTGTTTTTT. The V gene is TRBV2, the J gene TRBJ1-4, with TRBD1 as a possible D gene (6 bases). Trimming took 3 bases from V and 5 from J, leaving 13 bases between them. CDR3 length: 15 amino acids. Germline V gives CDR1 SNHLY, CDR2 FYNNEI.

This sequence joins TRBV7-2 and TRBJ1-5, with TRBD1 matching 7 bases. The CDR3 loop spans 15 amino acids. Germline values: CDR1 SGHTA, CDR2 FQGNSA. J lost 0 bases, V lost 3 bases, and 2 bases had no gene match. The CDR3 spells CASSLGQYSNQPQHF. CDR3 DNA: TGTGCCAGCAGCTTGGGACAGTATAGCAATCAGCCCCAGCATTTT.

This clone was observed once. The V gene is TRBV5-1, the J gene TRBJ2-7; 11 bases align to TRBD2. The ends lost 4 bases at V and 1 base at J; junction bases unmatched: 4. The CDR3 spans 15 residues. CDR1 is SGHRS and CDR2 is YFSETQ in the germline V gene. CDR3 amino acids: CASSLTSGSSYEQYF. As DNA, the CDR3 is TGCGCCAGCAGCCTAACTAGCGGGAGTTCCTACGAGCAGTACTTC.

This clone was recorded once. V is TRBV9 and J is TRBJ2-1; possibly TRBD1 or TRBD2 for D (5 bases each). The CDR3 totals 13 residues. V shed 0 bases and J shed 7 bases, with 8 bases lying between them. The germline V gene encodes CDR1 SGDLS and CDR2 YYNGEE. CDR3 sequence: CASSVDEGNEQFF. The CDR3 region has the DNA TGTGCCAGCAGCGTAGATGAGGGGAATGAGCAGTTCTTC.

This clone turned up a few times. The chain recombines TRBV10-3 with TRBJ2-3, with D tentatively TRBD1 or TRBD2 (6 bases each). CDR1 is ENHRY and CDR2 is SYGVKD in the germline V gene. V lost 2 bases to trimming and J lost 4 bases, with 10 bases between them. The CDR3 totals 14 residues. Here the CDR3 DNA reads TGTGCCATCAGTGAGCCGAGGGGGGCAGATACGCAGTATTTT. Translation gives CAISEPRGADTQYF.

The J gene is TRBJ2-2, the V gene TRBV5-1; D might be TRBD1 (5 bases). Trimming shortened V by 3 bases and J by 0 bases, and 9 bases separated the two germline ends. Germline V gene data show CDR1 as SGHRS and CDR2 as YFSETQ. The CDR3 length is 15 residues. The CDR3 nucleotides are TGCGCCAGCAGCTCGACAGTCGCGAACACCGGGGAGCTGTTTTTT. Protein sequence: CASSSTVANTGELFF.

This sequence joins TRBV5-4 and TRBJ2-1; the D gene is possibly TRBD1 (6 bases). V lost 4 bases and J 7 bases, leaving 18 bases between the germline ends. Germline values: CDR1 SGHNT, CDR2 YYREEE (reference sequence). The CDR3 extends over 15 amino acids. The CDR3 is CASSPELQGWNEQFF. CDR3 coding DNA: TGTGCCAGCAGCCCGGAACTACAGGGATGGAATGAGCAGTTCTTC.

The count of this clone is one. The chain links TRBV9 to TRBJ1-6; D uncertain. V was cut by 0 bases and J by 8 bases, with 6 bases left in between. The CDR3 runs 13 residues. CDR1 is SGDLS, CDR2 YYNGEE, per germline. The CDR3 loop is CASSVGFDSPLHF. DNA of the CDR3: TGTGCCAGCAGCGTAGGGTTCGATTCACCCCTCCACTTT.

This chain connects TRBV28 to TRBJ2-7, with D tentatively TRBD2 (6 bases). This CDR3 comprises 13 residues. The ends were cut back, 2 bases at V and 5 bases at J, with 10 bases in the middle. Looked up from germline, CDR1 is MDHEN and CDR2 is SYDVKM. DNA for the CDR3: TGTGCCAGCAGTTTAGCGGGACGACACGAGCAGTACTTC. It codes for CASSLAGRHEQYF.

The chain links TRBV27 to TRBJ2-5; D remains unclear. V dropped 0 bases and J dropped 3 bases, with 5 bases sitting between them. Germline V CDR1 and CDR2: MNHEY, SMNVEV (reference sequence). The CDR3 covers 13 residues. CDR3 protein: CASSLSYEETQYF. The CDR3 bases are TGTGCCAGCAGTTTATCTTATGAAGAGACCCAGTACTTC.

CDR3 sequence (DNA): TGTGCCAGCAGTTTAGGGGGACTAGCGGGCGACGACTCCTACGAGCAGTACTTC. It codes for CASSLGGLAGDDSYEQYF. The genes are TRBV27 and TRBJ2-7, with 12 bases that match TRBD2. Germline lookup yields CDR1 MNHEY and CDR2 SMNVEV (reference sequence). Unmatched junction bases numbered 8, after V lost 2 bases and J lost 0 bases. This CDR3 is 18 amino acids long.

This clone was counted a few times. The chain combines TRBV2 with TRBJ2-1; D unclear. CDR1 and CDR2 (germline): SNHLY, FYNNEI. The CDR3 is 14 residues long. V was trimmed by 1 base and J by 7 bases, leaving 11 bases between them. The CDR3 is CASSEVLGSNEQFF. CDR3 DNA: TGTGCCAGCAGTGAAGTTTTAGGTTCGAATGAGCAGTTCTTC. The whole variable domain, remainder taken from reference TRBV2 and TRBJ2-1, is EPEVTQTPSHQVTQMGQEVILRCVPISNHLYFYWYRQILGQKVEFLVSFYNNEISEKSEIFDDQFSVERPDGSNFTLKIRSTKLEDSAMYFCASSEVLGSNEQFFGPGTRLTVL.

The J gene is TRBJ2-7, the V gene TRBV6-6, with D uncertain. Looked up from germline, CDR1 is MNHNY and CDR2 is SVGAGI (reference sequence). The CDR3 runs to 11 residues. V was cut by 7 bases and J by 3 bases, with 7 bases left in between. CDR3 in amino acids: CASKGNYEQYF. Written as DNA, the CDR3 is TGTGCCAGCAAAGGGAACTACGAGCAGTACTTC.

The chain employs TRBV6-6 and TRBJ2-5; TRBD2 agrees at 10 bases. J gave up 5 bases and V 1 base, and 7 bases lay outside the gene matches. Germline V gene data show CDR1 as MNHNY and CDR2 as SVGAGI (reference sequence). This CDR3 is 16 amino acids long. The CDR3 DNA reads TGTGCCAGCAGTTACTTGCGACTAGCGGGTGAGGAGACCCAGTACTTC. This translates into CASSYLRLAGEETQYF.

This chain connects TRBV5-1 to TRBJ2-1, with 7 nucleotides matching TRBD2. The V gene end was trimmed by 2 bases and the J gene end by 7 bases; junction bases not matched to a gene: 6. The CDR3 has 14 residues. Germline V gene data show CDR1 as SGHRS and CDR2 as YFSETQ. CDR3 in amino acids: CASSLSGNRNEQFF. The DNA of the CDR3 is TGCGCCAGCAGCTTAAGCGGGAACAGGAATGAGCAGTTCTTC.

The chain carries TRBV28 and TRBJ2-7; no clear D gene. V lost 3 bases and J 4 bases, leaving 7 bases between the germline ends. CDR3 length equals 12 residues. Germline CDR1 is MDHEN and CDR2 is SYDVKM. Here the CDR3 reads CASSLQFYEQYF. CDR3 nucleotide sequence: TGTGCCAGCAGTTTGCAGTTTTACGAGCAGTACTTC.

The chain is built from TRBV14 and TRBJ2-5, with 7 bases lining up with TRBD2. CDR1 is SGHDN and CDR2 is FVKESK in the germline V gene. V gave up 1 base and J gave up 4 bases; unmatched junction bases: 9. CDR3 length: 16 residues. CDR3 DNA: TGTGCCAGCAGCCAAGGCCCCACAGCGGGAATAGAGACCCAGTACTTC. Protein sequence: CASSQGPTAGIETQYF.

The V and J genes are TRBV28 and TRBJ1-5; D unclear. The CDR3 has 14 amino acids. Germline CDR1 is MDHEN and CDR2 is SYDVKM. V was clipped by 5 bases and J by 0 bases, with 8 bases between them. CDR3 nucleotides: TGTGCCAGCAGTCTATATTATAGCAATCAGCCCCAGCATTTT. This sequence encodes CASSLYYSNQPQHF.